The present T cell receptor (beta chain) was sequenced within a study of a mutant IDH1 vaccine in newly diagnosed glioma. For the study at large: Patients arrived already treated with radiotherapy, temozolomide, or both, most having had both.

CDR1 and CDR2 from the germline V gene are MNHNS and SASEGT. Trimming cost V 5 bases and J 3 bases; bases outside gene matches: 8. The CDR3 is made up of 15 amino acids. Repertoires were generated with immunoSEQ multiplex PCR, while TCRdb's copy carries only in-frame clones and drops some. The sample includes 45,000 to 55,000 clones, about nine tenths seen only once; the top ten take over 2%. This sample's time point: baseline, week 1 (first vaccination visit). Treatment noted: pre-vaccination baseline after standard-of-care therapy. New WHO grade 3 or 4 astrocytomas that were IDH1-mutant and ATRX-lost occurred in the donors.

This sequence was found in a man aged 35 to 55 with glioma. The chain carries TRBV6-1 and TRBJ2-3, with TRBD1 identical over 7 bases. The sample consisted of PBMCs, taken from a glioma patient treated with radiotherapy, temozolomide or both. This CDR3 reads CASSPHRQGTDTQYF. The CDR3 DNA follows: TGTGCCAGCAGTCCCCATCGACAGGGTACAGATACGCAGTATTTT.